The rows below give T cell receptor beta chains drawn from one sample of a study of regulatory T cells in long-lasting Graves disease. From the multiplex PCR reads, TCRdb called clonotypes with MiXCR, one entry per CDR3 protein. Of some 220,000 distinct CDR3 sequences listed, around a fifth are singletons. These sequences were also reported in another study, on T cells in Graves' hyperthyroidism and ophthalmopathy.

The sequenced sample was peripheral blood mononuclear cells (PBMCs), obtained at new diagnosis, from a patient treated with antithyroid drugs. These receptors originate from a woman aged 25 to 45 with Graves disease. Both conserved end residues are part of each CDR3. A D gene is named only where the DNA matches it firmly. The size field is filled for only some rows; it gives once, few, many or a size class.

TRBV28,.,.,TRBJ1-2,CASSLYPGRGSYGYTF,TGTGCCAGCAGTTTATACCCGGGGCGCGGATCCTATGGCTACACCTTC
TRBV5-1,TRBD2,many,TRBJ2-5,CASSLVASGAYQETQYF,TGCGCCAGCAGCTTGGTAGCTAGCGGAGCGTACCAAGAGACCCAGTACTTC
TRBV4-1,.,.,TRBJ2-2,CASSQDGTPGSPGELFF,TGCGCCAGCAGCCAAGATGGAACCCCGGGATCCCCCGGGGAGCTGTTTTTT
TRBV11-3,.,many,TRBJ2-2,CASSLERRGTGELFF,TGTGCCAGCAGCTTAGAGAGGCGAGGCACCGGGGAGCTGTTTTTT
TRBV19,.,many,TRBJ1-2,CASRRGGLYGYTF,TGTGCCAGCAGGAGGGGGGGCCTCTATGGCTACACCTTC
TRBV18,.,few,TRBJ2-1,CASSPIRGGGSYNEQFF,TGTGCCAGCTCACCCATCCGAGGGGGGGGCTCCTACAATGAGCAGTTCTTC
TRBV6-2/TRBV6-3,.,many,TRBJ2-3,CASTLTGTSTDTQYF,TGTGCCAGCACTCTGACAGGGACTAGCACAGATACGCAGTATTTT
TRBV12-3/TRBV12-4,.,many,TRBJ1-1,CASRLLNTEAFF,TGTGCCAGCAGGCTCCTGAACACTGAAGCTTTCTTT
TRBV27,TRBD1,.,TRBJ1-4,CASSSRGQSNEKLFF,TGTGCCAGCAGTTCCAGGGGGCAATCTAATGAAAAACTGTTTTTT
TRBV25-1,TRBD2,many,TRBJ2-1,CASIGLAGYNEQFF,TGTGCCAGCATCGGACTAGCGGGTTACAATGAGCAGTTCTTC
TRBV30,.,many,TRBJ2-1,CAWELDSTYNEQFF,TGTGCCTGGGAACTAGATAGCACCTACAATGAGCAGTTCTTC
TRBV18,.,many,TRBJ2-7,CASSPLPGEGHEQYF,TGTGCCAGCTCACCACTCCCCGGCGAGGGGCACGAGCAGTACTTC
TRBV5-4,.,many,TRBJ2-1,CASVERNMNERREQFF,TGTGCCAGCGTGGAGCGGAATATGAATGAGCGGAGGGAGCAGTTCTTC
TRBV9,.,many,TRBJ1-4,CASSPRGADNEKLFF,TGTGCCAGCAGCCCCCGGGGGGCGGATAATGAAAAACTGTTTTTT
TRBV6-2/TRBV6-3,TRBD1,many,TRBJ2-5,CASSYHGTGADQETQYF,TGTGCCAGCAGTTATCACGGGACAGGGGCTGACCAAGAGACCCAGTACTTC
TRBV19,TRBD1,few,TRBJ1-1,CASTTYRGSTEAFF,TGTGCCAGTACCACGTACAGGGGTTCAACTGAAGCTTTCTTT
TRBV3-1,TRBD1,many,TRBJ2-1,CASSQTGGVNNEQFF,TGTGCCAGCAGCCAGACAGGGGGGGTAAACAATGAGCAGTTCTTC
TRBV4-1,TRBD2,.,TRBJ2-1,CASSRTQFGGRAAGEQFF,TGCGCCAGCAGCCGTACTCAGTTTGGGGGGAGGGCGGCAGGTGAGCAGTTCTTC
TRBV10-3,TRBD1,once,TRBJ2-7,CAISDPTGGIYEQYF,TGTGCCATCAGTGACCCGACAGGGGGAATCTACGAGCAGTACTTC
TRBV28,.,many,TRBJ1-6,CASSSISGGSSPLHF,TGTGCCAGCAGTTCGATCTCTGGTGGCTCTTCACCCCTCCACTTT
TRBV7-9,.,many,TRBJ2-1,CASSLLLNEQFF,TGTGCCAGCAGCTTACTGCTAAATGAGCAGTTCTTC
TRBV6-1,.,many,TRBJ1-1,CASNKQGSTEAFF,TGTGCCAGCAATAAACAGGGTTCCACTGAAGCTTTCTTT
TRBV28,TRBD1,many,TRBJ2-5,CASSLGQNGETQYF,TGTGCCAGCAGTTTGGGACAGAACGGAGAGACCCAGTACTTC
TRBV9,TRBD2,many,TRBJ2-1,CASSNRINTTSGQPGGNEQFF,TGTGCCAGCAGTAACCGGATAAACACGACTAGCGGCCAACCTGGGGGCAATGAGCAGTTCTTC
TRBV6-2/TRBV6-3,.,many,TRBJ2-1,CASLGRAKVEQFF,TGTGCCAGCTTAGGGCGGGCGAAGGTTGAGCAGTTCTTC
TRBV5-1,.,many,TRBJ2-7,CASSLLPTDGNEQYF,TGCGCCAGCAGCTTGTTGCCTACAGACGGGAACGAGCAGTACTTC
TRBV7-2,TRBD1,many,TRBJ2-2,CASSRGTGGTGELFF,TGTGCCAGCAGCCGTGGGACAGGGGGAACCGGGGAGCTGTTTTTT
TRBV2,TRBD1,many,TRBJ1-5,CASSEFGRGLGNQPQHF,TGTGCCAGCAGTGAATTTGGCAGGGGGCTGGGGAATCAGCCCCAGCATTTT
TRBV27,.,many,TRBJ1-4,CASSLQWGRTEKLFF,TGTGCCAGCAGTCTCCAGTGGGGGCGCACCGAAAAACTGTTTTTT
TRBV6-1,.,many,TRBJ2-7,CASSLWGTQSVEQYF,TGTGCCAGCAGCCTCTGGGGGACCCAGAGTGTGGAGCAGTACTTC